This T cell receptor (beta chain) was sequenced in a study of PD-1 blockade in classical Hodgkin lymphoma (dated by TCRdb to about 2020). With regard to the full study: Nivolumab dosing was 3 mg/kg intravenously every 2 weeks, continuing until either disease progression or unacceptable toxicity. A peripheral blood immune signature of response to PD-1 blockade in classical Hodgkin lymphoma was defined using TCR beta sequencing and CyTOF. Broad study findings and their caveats: The study was restricted to a single clinical trial cohort, and the causes of repertoire differences, possibly disease activity or prior therapy, were left undefined. Baseline diversity similar to that of newly diagnosed patients was observed in trial patients achieving complete response, whereas significantly lower diversity was observed in partial responders and progressors. Baseline TCR diversity was reported as lower in newly diagnosed patients than in healthy donors, and lower still in relapsed/refractory patients. Lower diversity was observed in patients in whom nivolumab was started less than 1 year after ASCT, and these patients were excluded from later analyses so that confounding by immune reconstitution would be avoided. CD4+ but not CD8+ TCR diversity rose significantly by C4D1 (p=0.0027 vs p=0.16), most apparent in complete responders (p=0.02).

CDR1 GTSNPN and CDR2 SVGIG were looked up in the germline V gene (reference sequence). Trimming accounts for 5 bases at V and 1 base at J, while the number of junction bases matched to no gene is 7. Including cysteine and phenylalanine, the CDR3 has 14 amino acids. The read is trimmed to its CDR3 DNA, 42 bases read in frame from base 1. The time point label of this sample denotes: cycle 2 day 1 (C2D1) of nivolumab. Every trial patient had relapsed after autologous stem cell transplantation, and cohorts A, B and C differed in prior brentuximab vedotin exposure. A total of over 55 patients with relapsed/refractory classical Hodgkin lymphoma made up the trial cohort, and each patient's best overall response was complete response, partial response or progressive disease. Trial patients were treated with single-agent nivolumab in the multi-cohort phase II CheckMate 205 trial. An independent review committee assessed best overall response using the 2007 International Working Group response criteria. PBMCs from the trial were collected at three points: immediately before nivolumab initiation (C1D1), and during therapy at cycle 2 day 1 and cycle 4 day 1. Peripheral blood was collected in 8 mL Vacutainer Cell Preparation Tubes, from which PBMCs were isolated by centrifugation and then cryopreserved.

Genomic DNA was isolated using the Qiagen DNeasy kit from unsorted PBMCs as well as from negatively selected CD4+ and CD8+ fractions. TCR beta CDR3 regions were amplified by immunoSEQ multiplex PCR using primers annealing to V and J segments. A synthetic immune receptor repertoire was used to minimize amplification bias, and any remaining bias was removed computationally after sequencing. For the original study's pipeline: Repertoire diversity was quantified as the Shannon entropy index using custom Python scripts. Unsorted, CD4+ and CD8+ repertoires were analyzed separately, except in combined analyses where CD4+ and CD8+ sequences were merged in silico. Clonal expansion was defined as a frequency increase of at least 2-fold after treatment compared with C1D1, and clones undetected at baseline were assigned a pseudocount of 0.5. Clones with 0 or 1 copy at C1D1 were classified as singleton clones, and clones with 2 or more copies were classified as non-singleton clones. Clones expanded in unsorted samples were labelled as CD4+, CD8+ or unknown by matching protein sequences in sorted samples from the same patient. Diversity changes from C1D1 to C4D1 were tested in paired samples using Wilcoxon tests. TCRdb provides this immuneACCESS table in a form limited to in-frame rearrangements. Some clones are lacking; in checked studies, under half of them reflect an unresolved V gene, and why the rest are absent is not known. V and J calls and clone size are those listed in that table; D and trimming were worked out from the DNA. This sample lists under 95,000 clones; about 90% were detected once. The ten most abundant clones make up less than 3% of the sample.

Concerning this clone itself: Its antigen specificity is not known. Per-base quality was not reported, and no clone a single base away is much larger than it.

Here the chain combines TRBV30 and TRBJ1-1; 7 middle bases align to TRBD1. The sequenced sample was peripheral blood mononuclear cells (PBMCs), obtained before the second cycle of nivolumab. The origin of this receptor is a human donor with classical Hodgkin lymphoma. The nucleotide sequence reads as follows: TGTGCCTGGCATCCCGGGACAGAGAACACTGAAGCTTTCTTT. This gives the protein CAWHPGTENTEAFF.